This paragraph reports one T cell receptor beta chain. Its target is not known. The table came from immunoSEQ multiplex PCR; TCRdb's copy has only in-frame clones and leaves some out. Of 1,400,000 or so clones in the sample, roughly 98.5% were seen once. These data originate in a study of shared clonotypes between healthy human individuals. Study-wide results and caveats: Rarefaction showed that sequencing of sorted subsets was incomplete (despite large depth).

Germline V gives CDR1 MDHEN, CDR2 SYDVKM. Deletions cut 5 bases from V and 1 base from J, with 5 bases between. There are 12 residues in the CDR3. V is TRBV28 and J is TRBJ1-2; no reliable D call. Sequencing used naive CD4+ T cells sorted from blood. Sample subset: CD45RA+ positively selected. The sequence was collected from a man aged 25-45 years in good health. CDR3 region: CASSPINYGYTF. As DNA, the CDR3 is TGTGCCAGCAGTCCGATTAACTATGGCTACACCTTC.